The present entry profiles one T cell receptor beta chain with its context. Its antigen is unidentified. Assay: immunoSEQ multiplex PCR; the TCRdb copy retains only in-frame clones and omits some. The table has about 36,000 clones, roughly 94% seen once. These data are taken from a study of graft-versus-host responses after intestinal transplantation. Background on the study: Every recipient underwent anti-thymocyte globulin induction, then tacrolimus and steroids for 2 to 3 years.

This CDR3 region has 14 residues. CDR1 is KGHSH, CDR2 LQKENI, per germline. V was pared by 2 bases and J by 5 bases, with 12 bases between. This clonotype was sampled from a human donor who was the organ donor for an intestinal transplant. The sample consisted of unstimulated CD4+ T cells sorted from spleen or lymph node cells, taken before transplant. The V call is TRBV18, the J call TRBJ2-5; possibly TRBD1 for D (6 bases). CDR3 protein: CASSPESGAETQYF. The CDR3 DNA is TGTGCCAGCTCACCAGAATCAGGGGCGGAGACCCAGTACTTC.